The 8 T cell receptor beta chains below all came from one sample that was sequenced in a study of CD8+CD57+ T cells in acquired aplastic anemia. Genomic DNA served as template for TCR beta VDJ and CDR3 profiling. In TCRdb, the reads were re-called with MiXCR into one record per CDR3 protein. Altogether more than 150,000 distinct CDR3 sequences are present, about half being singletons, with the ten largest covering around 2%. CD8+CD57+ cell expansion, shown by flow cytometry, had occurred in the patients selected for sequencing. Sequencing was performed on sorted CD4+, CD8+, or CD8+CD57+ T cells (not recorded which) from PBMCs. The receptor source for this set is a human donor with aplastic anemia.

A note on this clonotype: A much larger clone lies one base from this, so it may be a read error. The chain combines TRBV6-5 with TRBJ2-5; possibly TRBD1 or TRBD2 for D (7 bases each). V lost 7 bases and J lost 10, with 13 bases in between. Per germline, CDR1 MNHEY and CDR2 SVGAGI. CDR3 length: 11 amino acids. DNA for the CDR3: TGTGCCAGCACCCAGGGGGGGGGCCAGTACTTC. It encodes CASTQGGGQYF.

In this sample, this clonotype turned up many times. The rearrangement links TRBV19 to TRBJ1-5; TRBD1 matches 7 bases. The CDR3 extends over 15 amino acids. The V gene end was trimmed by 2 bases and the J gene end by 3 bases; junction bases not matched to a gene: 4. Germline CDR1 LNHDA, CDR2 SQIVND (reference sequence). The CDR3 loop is CASSIQGVPNQPQHF. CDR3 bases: TGTGCCAGTAGTATACAGGGGGTACCCAATCAGCCCCAGCATTTT.

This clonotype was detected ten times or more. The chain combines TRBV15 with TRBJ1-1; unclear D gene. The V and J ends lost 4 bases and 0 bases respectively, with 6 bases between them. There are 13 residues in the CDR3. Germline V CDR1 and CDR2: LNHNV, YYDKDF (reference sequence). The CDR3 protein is CATSTKLNTEAFF. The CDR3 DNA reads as TGTGCCACCAGCACCAAGTTGAACACTGAAGCTTTCTTT. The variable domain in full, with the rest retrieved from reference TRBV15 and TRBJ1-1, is DAMVIQNPRYQVTQFGKPVTLSCSQTLNHNVMYWYQQKSSQAPKLLFHYYDKDFNNEADTPDNFQSRRPNTSFCFLDIRSPGLGDTAMYLCATSTKLNTEAFFGQGTRLTVV.

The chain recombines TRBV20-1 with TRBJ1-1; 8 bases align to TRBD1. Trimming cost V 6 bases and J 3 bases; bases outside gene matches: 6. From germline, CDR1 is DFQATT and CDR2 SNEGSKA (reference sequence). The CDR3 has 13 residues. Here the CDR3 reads CSAAGTGDTEAFF. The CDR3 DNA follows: TGCAGTGCCGCCGGGACAGGCGACACTGAAGCTTTCTTT.

CDR3 coding DNA: TGTGCCAGCAGTCGCAGAACCTGGGATGAGCAGTTCTTC. Translated, it gives CASSRRTWDEQFF. The V and J genes are TRBV7-8 and TRBJ2-1; D is ambiguous. Trimming removed 6 bases from V and 8 bases from J, with 14 bases in between. Germline values: CDR1 SGHVS, CDR2 FQNEAQ. This CDR3 is built from 13 residues.

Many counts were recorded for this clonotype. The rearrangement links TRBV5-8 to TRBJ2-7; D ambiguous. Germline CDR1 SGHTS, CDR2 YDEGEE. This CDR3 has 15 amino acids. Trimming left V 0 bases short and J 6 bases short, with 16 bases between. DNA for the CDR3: TGTGCCAGCAGCTTGGGCCAATTGGTCTGGGGCGAGCAGTACTTC. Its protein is CASSLGQLVWGEQYF.

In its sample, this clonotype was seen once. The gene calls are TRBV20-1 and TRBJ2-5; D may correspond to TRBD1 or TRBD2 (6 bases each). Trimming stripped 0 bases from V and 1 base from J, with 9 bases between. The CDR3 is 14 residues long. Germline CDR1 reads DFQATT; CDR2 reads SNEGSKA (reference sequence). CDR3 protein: CSARDGGGQETQYF. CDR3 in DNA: TGCAGTGCTAGAGATGGAGGGGGCCAAGAGACCCAGTACTTC.

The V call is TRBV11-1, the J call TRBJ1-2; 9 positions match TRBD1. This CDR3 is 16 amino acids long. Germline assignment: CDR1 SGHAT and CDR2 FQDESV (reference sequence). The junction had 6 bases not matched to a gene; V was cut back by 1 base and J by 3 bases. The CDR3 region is CASSLGDRDSDYGYTF. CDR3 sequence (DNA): TGTGCCAGCAGCTTAGGGGACAGGGACTCTGACTATGGCTACACCTTC.